Presented here are 17 T cell receptor beta chains from one specimen sequenced in a study of spatial heterogeneity in lung cancer. Time point in this sample: sample taken at primary tumor resection. Their antigens are not known. Study-level points and caveats: The number of expanded tumor alpha and beta chains correlated with mutation number.

TCRdb processed the 5' RACE reads anew with MiXCR; each CDR3 protein has one entry. The table includes fewer than 7,500 distinct CDR3 sequences, 9.1% detected once. The sample was lung tumor tissue, taken at surgery. The origin of the receptors is a female donor with early-stage non-small cell lung cancer.

This clonotype was detected many times. This chain joins TRBV20-1 and TRBJ2-1, with a tentative D call TRBD2 (5 bases). Trimming removed 4 bases from V and 2 bases from J, with 12 bases in between. Germline V gene sequence: CDR1 DFQATT, CDR2 SNEGSKA (reference sequence). The CDR3 has 14 residues. CDR3 sequence: CSAKGLRAYNEQFF. CDR3 nucleotide sequence: TGCAGTGCTAAAGGACTGAGAGCCTACAATGAGCAGTTCTTC.

J is TRBJ2-3 and V is TRBV4-2; 7 bases line up with TRBD2. The CDR3 spans 16 residues. Germline V gene sequence: CDR1 LGHNA, CDR2 YNFKEQ. V lost 4 bases to trimming and J lost 0 bases; unmatched junction nucleotides: 7. CDR3: CASSLGLPHSTDTQYF. The CDR3, as DNA: TGTGCCAGCAGCCTGGGACTACCCCATAGCACAGATACGCAGTATTTT.

There are a few counts of this clonotype. The chain is built from TRBV7-2 and TRBJ1-2; 11 bases line up with TRBD1. Germline values: CDR1 SGHTA, CDR2 FQGNSA. The CDR3 is made up of 15 amino acids. V lost 6 bases to trimming and J lost 5 bases; unmatched junction nucleotides: 8. CDR3 sequence reads: CASRPGTGGGYGYTF. In DNA, the CDR3 is TGTGCCAGCAGACCCGGGACAGGGGGTGGATATGGCTACACCTTC. The full variable domain, in which reference TRBV7-2 and TRBJ1-2 provide the parts outside the CDR3, is GAGVSQSPSNKVTEKGKDVELRCDPISGHTALYWYRQSLGQGLEFLIYFQGNSAPDKSGLPSDRFSAERTGGSVSTLTIQRTQQEDSAVYLCASRPGTGGGYGYTFGSGTRLTVV.

The J gene is TRBJ2-5, the V gene TRBV5-8, with 10 positions matching TRBD2. The CDR3 contains 16 residues. CDR1 is SGHTS, CDR2 YDEGEE, per germline. The ends lost 0 bases at V and 2 bases at J; junction bases unmatched: 4. CDR3 in amino acids: CASSLVIAGGQETQYF. CDR3 bases: TGTGCCAGCAGCTTGGTGATAGCGGGGGGTCAAGAGACCCAGTACTTC.

In the case of this clonotype: A much larger clone differs by one base, so this may be a read error. The chain recombines TRBV28 with TRBJ1-1, with no clear D. CDR3 length: 15 residues. V lost 5 bases and J 4 bases, leaving 17 bases between the germline ends. Looked up from germline, CDR1 is MDHEN and CDR2 is SYDVKM. CDR3 nucleotide sequence: TGTGCCAGCAGTCTTCCCGCGAGGAGGGCCACTGAAGCTTTCTTT. This codes for CASSLPARRATEAFF. The complete variable domain, with remaining parts taken from reference TRBV28 and TRBJ1-1, reads DVKVTQSSRYLVKRTGEKVFLECVQDMDHENMFWYRQDPGLGLRLIYFSYDVKMKEKGDIPEGYSVSREKKERFSLILESASTNQTSMYLCASSLPARRATEAFFGQGTRLTVV.

The rearrangement uses TRBV13 and TRBJ2-3, with 15 bases matching TRBD2. The J segment lost 3 bases and the V segment lost 2 bases, leaving 6 bases of the junction unmatched. The CDR3 contains 18 residues. Germline CDR1 and CDR2: PRHDT and FYEKMQ (reference sequence). This CDR3 is CASSLIGLAGGQTDTQYF. CDR3 nucleotide sequence: TGTGCCAGCAGCTTAATCGGACTAGCGGGGGGGCAAACAGATACGCAGTATTTT.

The chain links TRBV7-2 to TRBJ1-4; D is uncertain. The CDR3 is 15 amino acids. V was clipped by 2 bases and J by 0 bases, with 7 bases between them. The germline V gene has CDR1 SGHTA and CDR2 FQGNSA. The DNA for the CDR3 is TGTGCCAGCAGCTTACAGACTGCAACTAATGAAAAACTGTTTTTT. Its translation: CASSLQTATNEKLFF.

This chain connects TRBV18 to TRBJ1-2, with TRBD1 matching over 9 bases. CDR1 is KGHSH and CDR2 is LQKENI in the germline V gene. V gave up 5 bases and J gave up 4 bases; unmatched junction bases: 11. The length of the CDR3 is 16 residues. The CDR3 coding sequence is TGTGCCAGCTCAACTTCCGACAGGGGGGATGGCTATGGCTACACCTTC. The encoded protein is CASSTSDRGDGYGYTF.

This clonotype was seen many times. This sequence joins TRBV6-6 and TRBJ2-2; a weak D match, TRBD2 (6 bases). Germline V gene lookup returns CDR1 MNHNY and CDR2 SVGAGI (reference sequence). The CDR3 spans 14 residues. The V gene lost 6 bases and the J gene lost 4 bases, with 12 bases spanning the gap. The CDR3 loop is CASRRDSGTGELFF. CDR3 nucleotides: TGTGCCAGCAGAAGGGACTCCGGCACCGGGGAGCTGTTTTTT.

This clonotype occurred many times. The gene calls are TRBV19 and TRBJ1-6; 9 bases match TRBD1. CDR1 LNHDA and CDR2 SQIVND come from the germline V gene (reference sequence). The trim removed 6 bases at V and 9 bases at J, leaving 3 bases unmatched. This CDR3 region has 13 residues. This chain's CDR3 is CASRQGARSPLHF. CDR3 bases: TGTGCCAGTAGACAGGGGGCTCGTTCACCCCTCCACTTT.

This clonotype counts as medium-sized (0.01 to 0.1%). This rearrangement joins TRBV27 to TRBJ1-1, with 7 bases identical to TRBD1. V was pared by 6 bases and J by 0 bases, with 7 bases of the junction left unmatched. The germline gives CDR1 MNHEY, CDR2 SMNVEV (reference sequence). The CDR3 covers 15 residues. This chain's CDR3 is CASSRGATLNTEAFF. CDR3 coding DNA: TGTGCCAGCAGCAGGGGGGCGACCCTGAACACTGAAGCTTTCTTT.

This clonotype was recorded many times. The CDR3 coding sequence is TGTGCCAGCAGCCGACGAGCGGGGGTGGCAGATACGCAGTATTTT. Amino acids: CASSRRAGVADTQYF. The genes are TRBV7-1 and TRBJ2-3, with 8 bases identical to TRBD2. TRBV7-1 is noted as an ORF with a role that remains uncertain. The CDR3 runs to 15 residues. V lost 5 bases to trimming and J lost 4 bases; unmatched junction nucleotides: 8.

This clonotype was seen at least ten times. The rearrangement uses TRBV6-5 and TRBJ2-2; 10 bases agree with TRBD2. The CDR3 consists of 15 residues. After removal of 6 bases from V and 4 bases from J, the junction contained 5 bases not matched to a gene. Germline CDR1 and CDR2: MNHEY and SVGAGI. CDR3 amino acids: CASRLAGTGTGELFF. DNA for the CDR3: TGTGCCAGCAGACTAGCGGGGACGGGCACCGGGGAGCTGTTTTTT.

This clonotype was observed many times. The chain is built from TRBV9 and TRBJ1-2, with TRBD1 identical over 7 bases. V lost 4 bases, J lost 8 bases, and 14 bases stayed unmatched. The germline gives CDR1 SGDLS, CDR2 YYNGEE. The CDR3 has 15 amino acids. This CDR3 is CASSSGTVTIGGYTF. The CDR3 nucleotides read TGTGCCAGCAGCTCCGGGACAGTGACCATTGGGGGCTACACCTTC.

This clonotype was detected a few times. The CDR3 spells CASSWEASGGPATQYF. Written as DNA, the CDR3 is TGTGCCAGCAGTTGGGAAGCCAGCGGGGGGCCCGCGACCCAGTACTTC. This rearrangement joins TRBV12-3 or TRBV12-4 to TRBJ2-5, with 9 bases identical to TRBD2. J lost 7 bases, V lost 4 bases, and 13 bases had no gene match. The CDR3 consists of 16 residues.

The V and J genes are TRBV4-3 and TRBJ1-6, with D possibly being TRBD1 (6 bases). CDR3 size: 14 residues. V was shortened by 4 bases and J by 10 bases, with 14 bases between the two germline ends. Germline values: CDR1 LGHNA, CDR2 YSLEER. In DNA, the CDR3 is TGCGCCAGCAGCCCACGGGACACGGGGTCACCCCTCCACTTT. Encoded protein: CASSPRDTGSPLHF.

This clonotype was seen repeatedly, ten times or more. The chain has TRBV5-1 and TRBJ2-1; D call uncertain. Trimming stripped 5 bases from V and 5 bases from J, with 11 bases between. The CDR3 spans 13 residues. Germline lookup yields CDR1 SGHRS and CDR2 YFSETQ. CDR3 in DNA: TGCGCCAGCAGGGATCCACCAAACAATGAGCAGTTCTTC. Its protein is CASRDPPNNEQFF.